The rows below give T cell receptor beta chains drawn from one sample of a study of blood T cell repertoires in COVID-19. Profiling relied on immunoSEQ multiplex PCR, and the TCRdb table lists in-frame clones only, not all of them. Found here are under 150,000 clones, approximately 86% of them singletons; the top ten hold about 2.5%. Sequenced material: PBMCs or T cells enriched from blood (not recorded which). The receptor set was obtained from a woman between 45 and 60 years old who had recovered from COVID-19. The CDR3 runs from the conserved cysteine through the conserved F or W. The D gene is left open where the match is weak. Not every row has a clone size; where given, it reads once, few, many or a size class.

TRBV5-4	.	TRBJ2-7	.	CASSSDNSYEQYF	TGTGCCAGCAGCTCGGACAACTCCTACGAGCAGTACTTC
TRBV7-9	few	TRBJ1-5	TRBD1	CASSLAGGNNQPQHF	TGTGCCAGCAGCTTGGCAGGGGGTAACAATCAGCCCCAGCATTTT
TRBV7-2	.	TRBJ2-7	.	CASSWGLGSYEQYF	TGTGCCAGCAGCTGGGGGCTTGGTTCCTACGAGCAGTACTTC
TRBV5-8	.	TRBJ1-4	TRBD1	CASSTGQGATNEKLFF	TGTGCCAGCAGCACGGGACAGGGGGCAACTAATGAAAAACTGTTTTTT
TRBV19	.	TRBJ2-2	TRBD2	CASIPGLAGPGGGELFF	TGTGCCAGTATCCCCGGGCTAGCGGGGCCGGGGGGCGGGGAGCTGTTTTTT
TRBV10-3	.	TRBJ1-4	.	CAISESGQVNEKLFF	TGTGCCATCAGTGAGTCGGGACAAGTTAATGAAAAACTGTTTTTT
TRBV7-9	.	TRBJ2-3	TRBD1	CASSLDRGSDTQYF	TGTGCCAGCAGCTTAGACAGGGGATCAGATACGCAGTATTTT
TRBV5-1	.	TRBJ2-7	.	CASSLFIAYEQYF	TGCGCCAGCAGCTTATTTATCGCCTACGAGCAGTACTTC
TRBV10-3	few	TRBJ2-7	.	CAISESSGNYEQYF	TGTGCCATCAGTGAGTCGTCAGGGAACTACGAGCAGTACTTC
TRBV12-3/TRBV12-4	.	TRBJ2-5	.	CASSFPNKTQYF	TGTGCCAGCAGTTTTCCCAACAAGACCCAGTACTTC
TRBV28	few	TRBJ2-3	TRBD1	CASSSPRGSTDTQYF	TGTGCCAGCAGTTCCCCCAGGGGGAGCACAGATACGCAGTATTTT
TRBV3-1/TRBV3-2	.	TRBJ2-1	TRBD2	CASSQASLAGGLPWSSYNEQFF	TGTGCCAGCAGCCAAGCCTCCCTAGCGGGGGGCCTACCCTGGAGCTCCTACAATGAGCAGTTCTTC
TRBV4-1	.	TRBJ1-6	TRBD1	CASSPITGTANSPLHF	TGCGCCAGCAGCCCGATTACCGGGACAGCTAATTCACCCCTCCACTTT